A single sample gave rise to the 8 T cell receptor beta chains below, sequenced in a study of cytomegalovirus exposure and HLA in healthy donors. Primers for the PCR totalled 60 Vbeta and 13 Jbeta. Generated by immunoSEQ multiplex PCR, the TCRdb table keeps only in-frame clones and is missing some. The table lists about 90,000 clones, less than 65% of them singletons, with 4.5% to 5.5% in the top ten. Sequencing used PBMCs. Every receptor here comes from a woman in her 30s in good health and CMV-seropositive.

V usage is TRBV18 and J usage is TRBJ2-3; TRBD2 agrees at 12 bases. V lost 6 bases, J lost 3 bases, and 4 bases stayed unmatched. The V gene's germline CDR1 is KGHSH and CDR2 LQKENI. CDR3 size: 15 residues. CDR3 sequence reads: CASSPTSGGTDTQYF. CDR3 sequence (DNA): TGTGCCAGCTCCCCAACTAGCGGGGGGACAGATACGCAGTATTTT.

This clone was seen just once. The chain carries TRBV19 and TRBJ2-2; the D gene is possibly TRBD1 (6 bases). V was trimmed by 5 bases and J by 1 base, leaving 8 bases between them. CDR3 length: 14 residues. The germline CDR1 and CDR2 sequences are LNHDA and SQIVND (reference sequence). The CDR3 is CASSEQGNTGELFF. CDR3 nucleotide sequence: TGTGCCAGTAGTGAACAGGGGAACACCGGGGAGCTGTTTTTT.

The rearrangement uses TRBV28 and TRBJ2-7; D ambiguous. This CDR3 comprises 13 residues. Germline V gives CDR1 MDHEN, CDR2 SYDVKM. Trimming removed 6 bases at V and 1 base at J, with 10 bases between. The CDR3 DNA reads as TGTGCCAGCAGGCCCCCAGCGTCCTACGAGCAGTACTTC. It codes for CASRPPASYEQYF.

The table lists this clone with a few counts. In DNA form, the CDR3 reads TGTGCCAGCAGACGGTCAGGGCAGAGCAATCAGCCCCAGCATTTT. Translated, it gives CASRRSGQSNQPQHF. This rearrangement joins TRBV2 to TRBJ1-5; perhaps TRBD1 as D (5 bases). The CDR3 covers 15 residues. V lost 6 bases, J lost 1 base, and 13 bases lay in between. Germline V gene data show CDR1 as SNHLY and CDR2 as FYNNEI.

The V gene is TRBV4-1, the J gene TRBJ2-1; TRBD2 matches 7 bases. Germline loops: CDR1 MGHRA, CDR2 YSYEKL. V lost 0 bases and J lost 14; bases outside the gene matches: 13. The CDR3 extends over 15 amino acids. In DNA form, the CDR3 reads TGCGCCAGCAGCCAAGAGCCAGCGGGCGCACGGGGGGAGTTCTTC. Amino acid sequence: CASSQEPAGARGEFF.

The chain couples TRBV28 to TRBJ1-2; 8 bases are shared with TRBD1. J lost 5 bases, V lost 5 bases, and 10 bases had no gene match. CDR3 size: 15 residues. Germline-derived CDR1 and CDR2 are MDHEN and SYDVKM. The CDR3 region is CASSSSGGTSYGYTF. CDR3 DNA: TGTGCCAGCAGTAGTTCAGGGGGCACGTCTTATGGCTACACCTTC.

V is TRBV19 and J is TRBJ1-4; D uncertain. The CDR3 extends over 15 amino acids. Trimming took 5 bases from V and 0 from J, leaving 10 bases between them. Germline V gene sequence: CDR1 LNHDA, CDR2 SQIVND (reference sequence). In DNA, the CDR3 is TGTGCCAGTAGTGATCGGGGTACAACTAATGAAAAACTGTTTTTT. Translation gives CASSDRGTTNEKLFF.

The chain joins TRBV15 to TRBJ2-5, with a possible D match to TRBD1 (5 bases). Germline V gene data show CDR1 as LNHNV and CDR2 as YYDKDF (reference sequence). The CDR3 is 14 amino acids. Between the trimmed V and J ends, which lost 1 base and 4 bases, there was a span of 10 bases. CDR3 residues: CATSRALRGETQYF. In nucleotides, the CDR3 is TGTGCCACCAGCAGAGCCCTAAGGGGAGAGACCCAGTACTTC.